This T cell receptor (beta chain) was sequenced in a study of T cells in Graves' hyperthyroidism and ophthalmopathy. This clonotype was seen repeatedly, ten times or more. TCR beta CDR3 region amplification was performed from RNA transcripts. A first-round RT-PCR of the TCR CDR3 used the HTBI primer set. TCRdb reprocessed the multiplex PCR reads via MiXCR and lists one record per CDR3 protein. Of roughly 380,000 distinct CDR3 sequences in the sample, roughly 15% are singletons; the top ten hold approximately 5.8%. Material: blood. The TCR sequence derives from a woman aged 18-29 years with Graves' hyperthyroidism.

The CDR3 is CASTSEFMNTEAFF. Written as DNA, the CDR3 is TGTGCCAGCACGAGCGAATTCATGAACACTGAAGCTTTCTTT. V and J are TRBV28 and TRBJ1-1, with unresolved D. The CDR3 is 14 amino acids. CDR1 MDHEN and CDR2 SYDVKM come from the germline V gene. The ends were cut back, 7 bases at V and 0 bases at J, with 12 bases in the middle.